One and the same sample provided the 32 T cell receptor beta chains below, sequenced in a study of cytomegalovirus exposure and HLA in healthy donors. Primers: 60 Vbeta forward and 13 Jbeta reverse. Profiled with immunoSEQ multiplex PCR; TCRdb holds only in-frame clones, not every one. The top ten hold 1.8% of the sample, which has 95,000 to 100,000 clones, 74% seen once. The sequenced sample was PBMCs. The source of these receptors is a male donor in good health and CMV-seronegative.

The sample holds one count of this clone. The CDR3 sequence is CASQRQGDGEQYF. The CDR3 coding sequence is TGTGCCAGCCAACGACAGGGAGACGGGGAGCAGTACTTC. The chain has TRBV19 and TRBJ2-7; 7 nucleotides agree with TRBD1. The ends lost 9 bases at V and 7 bases at J; junction bases unmatched: 12. CDR3 length: 13 residues. Germline V gene sequence: CDR1 LNHDA, CDR2 SQIVND (reference sequence).

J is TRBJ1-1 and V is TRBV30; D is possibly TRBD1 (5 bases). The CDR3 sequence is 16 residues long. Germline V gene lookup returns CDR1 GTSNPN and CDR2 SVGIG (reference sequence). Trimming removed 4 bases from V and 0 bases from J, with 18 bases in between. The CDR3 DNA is TGTGCCTGGAACATAAACGGGGGTACGATGAACACTGAAGCTTTCTTT. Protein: CAWNINGGTMNTEAFF.

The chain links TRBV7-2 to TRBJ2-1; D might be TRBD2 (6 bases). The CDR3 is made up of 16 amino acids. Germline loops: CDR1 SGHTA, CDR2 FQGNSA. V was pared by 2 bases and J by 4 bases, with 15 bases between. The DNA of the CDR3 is TGTGCCAGCAGCTTAATGGGCGGGATCCTATACAATGAGCAGTTCTTC. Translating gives CASSLMGGILYNEQFF.

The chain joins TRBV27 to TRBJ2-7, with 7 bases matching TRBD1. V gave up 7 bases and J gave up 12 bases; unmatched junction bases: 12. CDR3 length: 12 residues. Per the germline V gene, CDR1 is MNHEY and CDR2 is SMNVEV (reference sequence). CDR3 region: CASTQGGQVTYF. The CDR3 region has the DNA TGTGCCAGCACCCAAGGTGGACAGGTGACGTACTTC.

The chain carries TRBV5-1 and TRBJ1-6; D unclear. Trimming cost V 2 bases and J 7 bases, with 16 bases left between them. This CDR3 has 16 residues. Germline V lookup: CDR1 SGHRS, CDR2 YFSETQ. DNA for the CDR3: TGCGCCAGCAGCTTCGGCAGGCCTATTTTAAATTCACCCCTCCACTTT. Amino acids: CASSFGRPILNSPLHF.

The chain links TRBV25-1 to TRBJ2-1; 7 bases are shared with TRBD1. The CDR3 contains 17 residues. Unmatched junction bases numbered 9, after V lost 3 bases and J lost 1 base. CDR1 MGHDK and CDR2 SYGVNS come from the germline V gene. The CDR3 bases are TGTGCCAGCAGTGACCAAACGAGGGGGCATTCCTACAATGAGCAGTTCTTC. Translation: CASSDQTRGHSYNEQFF.

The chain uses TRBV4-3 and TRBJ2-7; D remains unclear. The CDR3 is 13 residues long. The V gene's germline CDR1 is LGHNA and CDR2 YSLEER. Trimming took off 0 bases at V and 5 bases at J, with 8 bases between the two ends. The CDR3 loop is CASSQDGNDEQYF. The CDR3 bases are TGCGCCAGCAGCCAAGATGGCAACGACGAGCAGTACTTC.

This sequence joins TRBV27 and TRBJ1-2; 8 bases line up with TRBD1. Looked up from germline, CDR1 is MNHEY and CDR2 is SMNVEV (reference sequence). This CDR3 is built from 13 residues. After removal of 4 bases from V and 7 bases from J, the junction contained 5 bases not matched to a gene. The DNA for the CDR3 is TGTGCCAGCAGTTCTCCGGACAGGGCTGGCTACACCTTC. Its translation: CASSSPDRAGYTF.

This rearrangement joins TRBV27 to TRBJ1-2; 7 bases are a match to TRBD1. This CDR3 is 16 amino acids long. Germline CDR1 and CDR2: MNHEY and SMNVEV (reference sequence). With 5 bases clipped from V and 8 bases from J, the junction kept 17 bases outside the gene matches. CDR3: CASSPNNPYRDRGYTF. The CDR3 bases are TGTGCCAGCAGTCCAAACAACCCGTACCGGGACAGAGGCTACACCTTC.

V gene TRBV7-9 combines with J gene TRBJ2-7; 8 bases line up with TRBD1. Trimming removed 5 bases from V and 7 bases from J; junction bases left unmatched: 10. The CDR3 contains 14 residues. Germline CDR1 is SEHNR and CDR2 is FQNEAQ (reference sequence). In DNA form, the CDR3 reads TGTGCCAGCAGCCATCCGGGACAGGCACGGGAGCAGTACTTC. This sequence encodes CASSHPGQAREQYF.

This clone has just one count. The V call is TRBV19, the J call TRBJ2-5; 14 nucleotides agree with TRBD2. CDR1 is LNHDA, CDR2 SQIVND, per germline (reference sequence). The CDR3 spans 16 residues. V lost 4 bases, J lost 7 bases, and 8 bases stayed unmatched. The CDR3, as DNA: TGTGCCAGTAGTAGCTCCGGGACTAGCGGGAGAGTGACCCAGTACTTC. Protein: CASSSSGTSGRVTQYF.

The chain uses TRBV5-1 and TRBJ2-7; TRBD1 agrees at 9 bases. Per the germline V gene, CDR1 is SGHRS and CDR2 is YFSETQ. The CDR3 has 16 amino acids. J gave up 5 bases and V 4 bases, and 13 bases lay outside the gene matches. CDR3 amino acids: CASSGRTGDHRDEQYF. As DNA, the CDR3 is TGCGCCAGCAGCGGGCGGACAGGGGACCATAGAGACGAGCAGTACTTC.

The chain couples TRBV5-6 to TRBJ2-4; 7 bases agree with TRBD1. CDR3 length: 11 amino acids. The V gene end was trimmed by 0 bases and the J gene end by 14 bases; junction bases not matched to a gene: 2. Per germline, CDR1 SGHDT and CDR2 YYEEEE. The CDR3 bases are TGTGCCAGCAGCTTGGGGCAGGGGGAGTACTTC. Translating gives CASSLGQGEYF.

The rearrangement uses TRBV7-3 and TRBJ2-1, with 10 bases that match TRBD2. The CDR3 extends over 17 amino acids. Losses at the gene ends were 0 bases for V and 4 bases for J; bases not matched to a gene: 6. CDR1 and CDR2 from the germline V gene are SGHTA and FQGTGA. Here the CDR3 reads CASSLTLAGEVYNEQFF. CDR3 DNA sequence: TGTGCCAGCAGCTTAACGCTAGCGGGAGAGGTTTACAATGAGCAGTTCTTC.

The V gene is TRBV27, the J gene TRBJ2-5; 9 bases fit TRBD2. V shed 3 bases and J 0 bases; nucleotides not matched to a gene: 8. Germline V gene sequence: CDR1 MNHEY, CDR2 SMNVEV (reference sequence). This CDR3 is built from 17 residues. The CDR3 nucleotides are TGTGCCAGCAGTTTCCAGACGACTAGCGGATACCAAGAGACCCAGTACTTC. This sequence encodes CASSFQTTSGYQETQYF.

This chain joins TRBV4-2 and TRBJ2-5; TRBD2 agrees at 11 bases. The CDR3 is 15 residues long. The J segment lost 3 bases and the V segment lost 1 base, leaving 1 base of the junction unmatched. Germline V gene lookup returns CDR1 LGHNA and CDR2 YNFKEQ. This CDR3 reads CASSQVLAGEETQYF. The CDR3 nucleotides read TGTGCCAGCAGCCAAGTACTAGCGGGAGAAGAGACCCAGTACTTC.

CDR3 DNA: TGTGCCAGCAGTCTACAGGGGACCTATGGCTACACCTTC. Its translation is CASSLQGTYGYTF. This chain links TRBV28 with TRBJ1-2, with 7 positions matching TRBD1. The CDR3 length is 13 residues. V gave up 5 bases and J gave up 4 bases; unmatched junction bases: 4. Germline CDR1 is MDHEN and CDR2 is SYDVKM.

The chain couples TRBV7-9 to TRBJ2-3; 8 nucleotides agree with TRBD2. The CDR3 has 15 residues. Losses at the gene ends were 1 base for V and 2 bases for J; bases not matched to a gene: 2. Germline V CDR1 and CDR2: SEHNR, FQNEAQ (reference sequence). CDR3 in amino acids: CASSLDSGATDTQYF. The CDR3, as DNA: TGTGCCAGCAGCTTAGATAGCGGGGCCACAGATACGCAGTATTTT.

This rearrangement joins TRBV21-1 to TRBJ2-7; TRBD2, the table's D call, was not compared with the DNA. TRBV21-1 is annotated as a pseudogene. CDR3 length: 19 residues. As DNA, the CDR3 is TGTGCCAGCAGCACTGACACCCGCCTCCCAGGGACTAGCGGTTACGAGCAGTACTTC. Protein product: CASSTDTRLPGTSGYEQYF.

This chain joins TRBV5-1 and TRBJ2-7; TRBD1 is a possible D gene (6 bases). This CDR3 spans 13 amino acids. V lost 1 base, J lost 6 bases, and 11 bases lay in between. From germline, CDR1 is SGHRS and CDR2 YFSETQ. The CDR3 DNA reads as TGCGCCAGCAGCTTGACAGGGTTCTCCGAGCAGTACTTC. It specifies CASSLTGFSEQYF.

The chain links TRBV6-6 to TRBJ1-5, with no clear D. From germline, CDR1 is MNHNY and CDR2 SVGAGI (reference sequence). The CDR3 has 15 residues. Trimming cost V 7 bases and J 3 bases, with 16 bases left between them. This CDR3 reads CASMVAPSLNQPQHF. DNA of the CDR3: TGTGCCAGCATGGTGGCACCAAGTCTCAATCAGCCCCAGCATTTT.

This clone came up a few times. This CDR3 reads CASSGLDATIYF. The CDR3 DNA follows: TGTGCCAGCAGTGGATTAGATGCCACCATATATTTT. The V and J genes are TRBV2 and TRBJ1-3; D not resolved. Germline CDR1 and CDR2: SNHLY and FYNNEI. The CDR3 length is 12 residues. V was pared by 4 bases and J by 9 bases, with 10 bases between. Full variable domain (remainder filled in from reference TRBV2 and TRBJ1-3): EPEVTQTPSHQVTQMGQEVILRCVPISNHLYFYWYRQILGQKVEFLVSFYNNEISEKSEIFDDQFSVERPDGSNFTLKIRSTKLEDSAMYFCASSGLDATIYFGEGSWLTVV.

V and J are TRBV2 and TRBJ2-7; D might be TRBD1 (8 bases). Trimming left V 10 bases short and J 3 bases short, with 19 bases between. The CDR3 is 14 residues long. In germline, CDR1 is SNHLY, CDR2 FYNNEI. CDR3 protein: CATHLTGEGYEQYF. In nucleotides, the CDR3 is TGTGCCACACACCTGACAGGGGAGGGCTACGAGCAGTACTTC.

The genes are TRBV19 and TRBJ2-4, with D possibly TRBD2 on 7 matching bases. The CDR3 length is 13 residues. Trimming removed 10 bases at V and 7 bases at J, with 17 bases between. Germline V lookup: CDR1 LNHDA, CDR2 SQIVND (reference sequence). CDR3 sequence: CATGGGGRNIQYF. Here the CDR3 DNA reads TGTGCCACCGGGGGCGGGGGCCGGAACATTCAGTACTTC.

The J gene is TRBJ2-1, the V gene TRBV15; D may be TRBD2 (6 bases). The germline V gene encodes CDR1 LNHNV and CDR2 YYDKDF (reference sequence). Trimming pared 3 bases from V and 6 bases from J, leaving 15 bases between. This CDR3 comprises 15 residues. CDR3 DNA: TGTGCCACCAGCAGGGAGGGGCAGCCACTCAATGAGCAGTTCTTC. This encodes CATSREGQPLNEQFF.

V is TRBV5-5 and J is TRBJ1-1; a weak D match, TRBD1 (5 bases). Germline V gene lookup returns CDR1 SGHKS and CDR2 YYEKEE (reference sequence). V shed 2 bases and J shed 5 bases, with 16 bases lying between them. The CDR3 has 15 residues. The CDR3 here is CASSLMGQGWTEAFF. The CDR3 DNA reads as TGTGCCAGCAGCTTAATGGGGCAGGGATGGACTGAAGCTTTCTTT.

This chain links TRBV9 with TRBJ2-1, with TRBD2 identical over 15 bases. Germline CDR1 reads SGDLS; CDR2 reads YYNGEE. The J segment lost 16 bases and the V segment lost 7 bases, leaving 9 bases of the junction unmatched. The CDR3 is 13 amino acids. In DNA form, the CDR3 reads TGTGCCAGCGCTGGACTAGCGGGAGGGCCGTGCTTCTTC. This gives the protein CASAGLAGGPCFF.

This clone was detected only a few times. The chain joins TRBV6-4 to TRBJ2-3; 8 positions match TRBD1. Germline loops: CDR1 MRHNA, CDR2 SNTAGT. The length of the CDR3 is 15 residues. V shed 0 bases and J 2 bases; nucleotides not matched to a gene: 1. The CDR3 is CASSDSQGATDTQYF. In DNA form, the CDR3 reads TGTGCCAGCAGTGACTCTCAGGGGGCCACAGATACGCAGTATTTT.

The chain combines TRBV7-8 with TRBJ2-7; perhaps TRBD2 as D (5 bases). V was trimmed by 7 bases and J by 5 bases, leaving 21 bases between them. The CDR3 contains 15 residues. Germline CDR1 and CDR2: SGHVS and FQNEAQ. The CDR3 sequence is CASTNLYGGNNEQYF. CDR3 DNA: TGTGCCAGCACAAACCTGTACGGAGGAAACAACGAGCAGTACTTC. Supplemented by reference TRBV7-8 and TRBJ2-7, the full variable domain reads GAGVSQSPRYKVAKRGQDVALRCDPISGHVSLFWYQQALGQGPEFLTYFQNEAQLDKSGLPSDRFFAERPEGSVSTLKIQRTQQEDSAVYLCASTNLYGGNNEQYFGPGTRLTVT.

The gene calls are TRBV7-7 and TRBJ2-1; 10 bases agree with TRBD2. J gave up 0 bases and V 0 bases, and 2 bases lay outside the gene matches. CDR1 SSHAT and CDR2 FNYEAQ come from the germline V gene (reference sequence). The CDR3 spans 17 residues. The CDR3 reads CASSLAPSGSSYNEQFF. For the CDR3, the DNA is TGTGCCAGCAGCTTAGCTCCTAGCGGGAGCTCCTACAATGAGCAGTTCTTC.

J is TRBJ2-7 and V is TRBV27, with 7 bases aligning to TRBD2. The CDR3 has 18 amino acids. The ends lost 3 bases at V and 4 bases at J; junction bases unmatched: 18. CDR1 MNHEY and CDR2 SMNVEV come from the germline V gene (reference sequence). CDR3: CASSLKPRGHAGAYEQYF. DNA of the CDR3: TGTGCCAGCAGTTTGAAGCCCCGCGGACACGCGGGAGCATACGAGCAGTACTTC.

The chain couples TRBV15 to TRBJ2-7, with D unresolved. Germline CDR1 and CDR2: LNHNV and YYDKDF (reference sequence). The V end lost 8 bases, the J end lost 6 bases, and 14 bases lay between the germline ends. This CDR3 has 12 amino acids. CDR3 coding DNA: TGTGCCACCTCCTATGGTCGGGTCGAGCAGTACTTC. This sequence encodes CATSYGRVEQYF.